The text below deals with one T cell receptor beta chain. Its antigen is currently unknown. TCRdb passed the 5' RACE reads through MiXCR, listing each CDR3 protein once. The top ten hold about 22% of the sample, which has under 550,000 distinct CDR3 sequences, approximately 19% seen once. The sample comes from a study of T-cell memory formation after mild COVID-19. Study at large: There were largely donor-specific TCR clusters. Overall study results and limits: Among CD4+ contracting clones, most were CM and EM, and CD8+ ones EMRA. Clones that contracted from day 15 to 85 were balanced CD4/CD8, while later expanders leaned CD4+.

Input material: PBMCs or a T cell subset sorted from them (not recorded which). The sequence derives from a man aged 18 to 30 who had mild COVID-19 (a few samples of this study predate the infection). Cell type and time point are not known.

CDR3 in amino acids: CSARDPGGTDTQYF. The CDR3 bases are TGCAGTGCTAGAGATCCGGGGGGCACAGATACGCAGTATTTT. The chain carries TRBV20-1 and TRBJ2-3; D possibly corresponds to TRBD2 (6 bases). V was pared by 0 bases and J by 1 base, with 8 bases between. Germline CDR1 DFQATT, CDR2 SNEGSKA (reference sequence). This CDR3 contains 14 residues.